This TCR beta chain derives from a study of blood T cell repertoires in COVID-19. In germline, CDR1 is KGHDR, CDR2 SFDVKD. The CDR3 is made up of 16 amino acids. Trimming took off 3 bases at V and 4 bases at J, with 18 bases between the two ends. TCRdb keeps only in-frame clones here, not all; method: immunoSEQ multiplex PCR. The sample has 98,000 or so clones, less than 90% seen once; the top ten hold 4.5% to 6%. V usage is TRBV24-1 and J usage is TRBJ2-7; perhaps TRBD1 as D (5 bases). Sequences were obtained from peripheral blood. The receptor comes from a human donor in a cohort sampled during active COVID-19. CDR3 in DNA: TGTGCCACCAGTGATAGCCTGTTGCTCAGGGTTTACGAGCAGTACTTC. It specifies CATSDSLLLRVYEQYF.